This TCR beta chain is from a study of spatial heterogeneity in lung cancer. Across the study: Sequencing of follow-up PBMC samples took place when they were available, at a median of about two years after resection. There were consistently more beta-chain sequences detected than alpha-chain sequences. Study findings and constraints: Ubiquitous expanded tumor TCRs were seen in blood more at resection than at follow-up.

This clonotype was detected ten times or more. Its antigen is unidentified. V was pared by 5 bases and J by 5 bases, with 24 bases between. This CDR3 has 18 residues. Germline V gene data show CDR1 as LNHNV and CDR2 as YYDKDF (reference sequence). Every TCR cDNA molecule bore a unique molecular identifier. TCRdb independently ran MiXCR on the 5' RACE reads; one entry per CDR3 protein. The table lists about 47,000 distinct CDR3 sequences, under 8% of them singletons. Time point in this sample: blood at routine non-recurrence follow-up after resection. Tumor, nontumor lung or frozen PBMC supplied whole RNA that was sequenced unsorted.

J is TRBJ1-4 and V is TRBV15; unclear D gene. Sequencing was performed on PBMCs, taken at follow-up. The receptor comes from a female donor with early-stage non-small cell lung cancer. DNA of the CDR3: TGTGCCACCAGCCGAAGGAAGAGTCTCGGAGGCCAGAATGAAAAACTGTTTTTT. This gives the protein CATSRRKSLGGQNEKLFF. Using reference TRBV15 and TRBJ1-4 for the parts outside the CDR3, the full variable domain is DAMVIQNPRYQVTQFGKPVTLSCSQTLNHNVMYWYQQKSSQAPKLLFHYYDKDFNNEADTPDNFQSRRPNTSFCFLDIRSPGLGDTAMYLCATSRRKSLGGQNEKLFFGSGTQLSVL.